A selection of T cell receptor beta chains follows, all from one sample in a study of cytomegalovirus exposure and HLA in healthy donors. Produced via immunoSEQ multiplex PCR; TCRdb's table is partial and in-frame only. The repertoire consists of under 200,000 clones, with roughly 65% occurring once and the leading ten covering approximately 4.5%. Sequenced material: PBMCs. The receptors here all came from a woman aged 18-30 years in good health and CMV-seropositive. Both conserved end residues are part of each CDR3. A D gene is named only where the DNA matches it firmly. Size is omitted from some rows. Given values are once, few, many or a class for expanded clones.

j_call v_call d_call clone_size cdr3_nt cdr3_aa
TRBJ2-7 TRBV5-1 TRBD1 few TGCGCCAGCAGCATCGACAGGGTGTCGTACGAGCAGTACTTC CASSIDRVSYEQYF
TRBJ2-3 TRBV27 TRBD2 few TGTGCCAGCAGTTTATGGGGGGGTAGAACAGATACGCAGTATTTT CASSLWGGRTDTQYF
TRBJ1-2 TRBV9 . . TGTGCCAGCAGCGTTGTCCCCTTCTATGGCTACACCTTC CASSVVPFYGYTF
TRBJ1-5 TRBV6-5 . . TGTGCCAGCAGTTACTCTATGAATCAGCCCCAGCATTTT CASSYSMNQPQHF
TRBJ1-1 TRBV6-6 . . TGTGCCAGCAGTTACTCCCGGATGCTACAGGTGGCTTTCTTT CASSYSRMLQVAFF
TRBJ2-3 TRBV5-4 . . TGTGCCAGCAGCTTGGCCGACGCGGGTACGCAGTATTTT CASSLADAGTQYF
TRBJ2-1 TRBV6-5 TRBD1 . TGTGCCAGCAGAAGGGACAGGGACCGTAGGAATGAGCAGTTCTTC CASRRDRDRRNEQFF
TRBJ1-1 TRBV6-5 . few TGTGCCAGCAGTTACTCCCGGGGGGCATACACTGAAGCTTTCTTT CASSYSRGAYTEAFF
TRBJ2-7 TRBV7-3 TRBD1 . TGTGCCAGCAGCGAAGGGACAGGGTCCTACGAGCAGTACTTC CASSEGTGSYEQYF
TRBJ2-6 TRBV4-2 . few TGTGCCAGCAGCCGTACCGACGAGGGAAGTGGGGCCAACGTCCTGACTTTC CASSRTDEGSGANVLTF
TRBJ2-7 TRBV2 . . TGTGCCAGCAGTGGGGCGATGCCCTACGAGCAGTACTTC CASSGAMPYEQYF
TRBJ2-7 TRBV5-6 . once TGTGCCAGCAGCCCGGTGGGCCCTGGTGTCGACGAGCAGTACTTC CASSPVGPGVDEQYF
TRBJ2-1 TRBV30 TRBD2 few TGTGCCTGGAGTAGGGGTAGCGGGGACAATGAGCAGTTCTTC CAWSRGSGDNEQFF
TRBJ2-5 TRBV28 TRBD1 . TGTGCCAGTCTAGGGACAGCTCCAAAAGAGACCCAGTACTTC CASLGTAPKETQYF
TRBJ1-5 TRBV18 . few TGTGCCAGCTCACCGGGACTTGGCAATCAGCCCCAGCATTTT CASSPGLGNQPQHF
TRBJ2-1 TRBV30 . . TGTGCCTGGACCGCCGGGACTGGTGGAGGTGAGCAGTTCTTC CAWTAGTGGGEQFF
TRBJ1-2 TRBV11-2 . . TGTGCCAGCAGCTTACCAGGGGTCGCTGGCTACACCTTC CASSLPGVAGYTF
TRBJ2-7 TRBV19 TRBD2 . TGTGCCAGTAGTATAGTCGGGAGGACTAGCGGGAGATTTTTGGCCGAGCAGTACTTC CASSIVGRTSGRFLAEQYF
TRBJ2-1 TRBV29-1 TRBD1 few TGCAGCGTTGCGAGGACAGGGGGAAAAGATGAGCAGTTCTTC CSVARTGGKDEQFF
TRBJ1-2 TRBV9 . . TGTGCCAGCAGCCCCCGGGTATTGCCCTATGGCTACACCTTC CASSPRVLPYGYTF
TRBJ1-6 TRBV7-2 . few TGTGCCAGCAGCCTGGGGACACCTTCACCCCTCCACTTT CASSLGTPSPLHF
TRBJ2-7 TRBV14 . . TGTGCCAGCAGCCAAAACGGGGGATACGAGCAGTACTTC CASSQNGGYEQYF